This T cell receptor beta chain was obtained from a study of cytomegalovirus exposure and HLA in healthy donors. Overall study context: Early released data had around 79 million unique TCRs, all coming from HLA-typed donors. The study's findings and limits: Productive rates of about 87% or about 30% were seen for most TCR beta V segments in an earlier analysis. For most TCR sequences rarity was the rule, although some public TCRs occurred in many donors.

As to this clone: Antigen unknown.

Unmatched junction bases numbered 8, after V lost 7 bases and J lost 8 bases. Germline-derived CDR1 and CDR2 are MNHEY and SMNVEV (reference sequence). This CDR3 spans 13 amino acids. Amplification used 60 Vbeta primers and 13 Jbeta primers. Profiled with immunoSEQ multiplex PCR; TCRdb holds only in-frame clones, not every one. This table holds about 120,000 clones, about 9.4% found once. This clonotype originated in a woman aged 40-49 years in good health and CMV-seropositive. The sample was PBMCs. The J gene is TRBJ1-2, the V gene TRBV27; 9 bases line up with TRBD1. In DNA, the CDR3 is TGTGCCAGCAAACTACAGGGGGCACGGGGCTACACCTTC. It specifies CASKLQGARGYTF.